The rows below give T cell receptor beta chains drawn from one sample of a study of cytomegalovirus exposure and HLA in healthy donors. Repertoires were generated with immunoSEQ multiplex PCR, while TCRdb's copy carries only in-frame clones and drops some. Among around 130,000 clones listed, roughly 70% were seen once. Sequencing was done on a sample of PBMCs. The receptors were sampled from a woman aged 40 to 49 in good health and CMV-seropositive. CDR3s include the opening cysteine and the closing phenylalanine or tryptophan. The D gene is left open where the match is weak. Clone sizes are given selectively: once, few, many, or a class where the clone is expanded.

>TRBJ2-1|once|TRBD2|TRBV30
TGTGCCTGGAGAGCGACTAGCGTACAGAATGAGCAGTTCTTC
CAWRATSVQNEQFF
>TRBJ2-3|.|TRBD1|TRBV6-5
TGTGCCAGCAGTTATTGGACAGGGGGGATCACAGATACGCAGTATTTT
CASSYWTGGITDTQYF
>TRBJ1-1|.|TRBD1|TRBV9
TGTGCCAGCAGCGCGAAAGGTTCGGGGACAGGGGAGTATAACACTGAAGCTTTCTTT
CASSAKGSGTGEYNTEAFF
>TRBJ2-7|.|TRBD1|TRBV5-1
TGCGCCAGCAGCGTTACCGGGACAGGGGGATCGGAGGAGCAGTACTTC
CASSVTGTGGSEEQYF
>TRBJ2-2|.|.|TRBV7-7
TGTGCTAGCAGCCCAGGGGCCGCTAGTTACACCGGGGAGCTGTTTTTT
CASSPGAASYTGELFF
>TRBJ1-5|.|TRBD1|TRBV15
TGTGCCACCAGCAGAGCCCTCTCGAAACAGGGGAGCAATCAGCCCCAGCATTTT
CATSRALSKQGSNQPQHF
>TRBJ2-5|once|.|TRBV5-1
TGCGCCAGCAGCTTGGGCGACACCTCCCAAGAGACCCAGTACTTC
CASSLGDTSQETQYF
>TRBJ1-1|few|.|TRBV30
TGTGCCTGGACCCAAGGCGGAAACACTGAAGCTTTCTTT
CAWTQGGNTEAFF
>TRBJ1-1|few|.|TRBV19
TGTGCCAGTAGTGTTGGACAGACCTACACTGAAGCTTTCTTT
CASSVGQTYTEAFF
>TRBJ1-3|.|.|TRBV28
TGTGCCAGCAGTTTAACGGGGGGCTCAGGAAACACCATATATTTT
CASSLTGGSGNTIYF
>TRBJ1-4|.|.|TRBV9
TGTGCCAGCAGCGTTCAGGGGTCGGATGAAAAACTGTTTTTT
CASSVQGSDEKLFF
>TRBJ1-1|few|.|TRBV4-3
TGCGCCAGCAGCCAAGAGAATGCAGGCTATGAAGCTTTCTTT
CASSQENAGYEAFF
>TRBJ2-7|.|.|TRBV28
TGTGCCAGCAGTACCCCCGCGGGGACCACCTACGAGCAGTACTTC
CASSTPAGTTYEQYF
>TRBJ2-5|.|.|TRBV5-6
TGTGCCAGCAGCTTGGGCTACGCAGGTCAAGAGACCCAGTACTTC
CASSLGYAGQETQYF
>TRBJ1-2|.|TRBD1|TRBV6-5
TGTGCCAGCAGTGGGACAGGGGGGTATGGCTACACCTTC
CASSGTGGYGYTF
>TRBJ2-5|.|.|TRBV4-1
TGCGCCAGCAGCCAAGTCAGGGGCCAAGAGACCCAGTACTTC
CASSQVRGQETQYF
>TRBJ1-1|few|.|TRBV30
TGTGCCTGGAGAATAGGGGGTATGAACACTGAAGCTTTCTTT
CAWRIGGMNTEAFF
>TRBJ1-2|.|.|TRBV30
TGTGCCTGGACGGGGGAAGTTCGCCCCACAGCCTCTAACTATGGCTACACCTTC
CAWTGEVRPTASNYGYTF
>TRBJ1-4|.|TRBD1|TRBV6-1
TGTGCCAGCAGTGAAGGGACAGGGGGAGAAAAACTGTTTTTT
CASSEGTGGEKLFF
>TRBJ2-1|.|TRBD1|TRBV11-2
TGTGCCAGCAGTCGACAGGGTAATGAGCAGTTCTTC
CASSRQGNEQFF
>TRBJ1-1|.|.|TRBV7-6
TGTGCCAGCAGCTCCCGACAGGACACTGAAGCTTTCTTT
CASSSRQDTEAFF
>TRBJ2-7|.|TRBD1|TRBV30
TGTGCCTGGCAATCGCCGGGACAGCGCGGCTACGAGCAGTACTTC
CAWQSPGQRGYEQYF
>TRBJ2-2|.|.|TRBV13
TGTGCCAGCAGCTTATTTGCCAGGGATACCGGGGAGCTGTTTTTT
CASSLFARDTGELFF
>TRBJ2-3|.|TRBD1|TRBV9
TGTGCCAGCAGCGTCGGACCAGGGGGATCCCCTACGCAGTATTTT
CASSVGPGGSPTQYF
>TRBJ1-5|.|.|TRBV16
TGTGCCAGCAGCCAATTAAACAGCCATCAGCCCCAGCATTTT
CASSQLNSHQPQHF
>TRBJ1-5|few|.|TRBV6-5
TGTGCCAGCAGTTTATCGGGACAAGGCAATCAGCCCCAGCATTTT
CASSLSGQGNQPQHF
>TRBJ2-5|.|TRBD1|TRBV5-6
TGTGCCAGCAGCTTAGTGCGAGACAGGGGATGGTTGGAGACCCAGTACTTC
CASSLVRDRGWLETQYF
>TRBJ2-7|.|TRBD1|TRBV30
TGTGCCTGGAGCCCCGGGACAGGGGACTACGAGCAGTACTTC
CAWSPGTGDYEQYF
>TRBJ2-3|.|.|TRBV28
TGTGCCAGCAGTTTAGAAGAGAGGGAGGTGACAGATACGCAGTATTTT
CASSLEEREVTDTQYF
>TRBJ1-2|few|.|TRBV4-3
TGCGCCAGCAGCCATTCAGGGGATGGCTACACCTTC
CASSHSGDGYTF
>TRBJ1-1|.|.|TRBV28
TGTGCCAGCAGTGGGGGGGCAGTGAACACTGAAGCTTTCTTT
CASSGGAVNTEAFF
>TRBJ2-7|few|.|TRBV7-2
TGTGCCAGCAGCTTAGTGGGCGCCATCAGCTCCTACGAGCAGTACTTC
CASSLVGAISSYEQYF
>TRBJ2-7|.|.|TRBV7-3
TGTGCCAGCAGCTTAAGCCAGGTGTCCTACGAGCAGTACTTC
CASSLSQVSYEQYF
>TRBJ2-7|.|TRBD1|TRBV7-9
TGTGCCAGCAGCACCAGGACAGGGGGCCGGGACGAGCAGTACTTC
CASSTRTGGRDEQYF
>TRBJ1-5|.|.|TRBV7-2
TGTGCCAGCAGCTTAGGTAGGGGTAGCAATCAGCCCCAGCATTTT
CASSLGRGSNQPQHF
>TRBJ1-2|.|.|TRBV7-3
TGTGCCAGCAGCTTCGACGCGGATGGCTACACCTTC
CASSFDADGYTF
>TRBJ2-2|.|TRBD1|TRBV29-1
TGCAGCGTTGAAGATCCCGACAGGGGTAGCACCGGGGAGCTGTTTTTT
CSVEDPDRGSTGELFF
>TRBJ2-2|.|.|TRBV9
TGTGCCAGCAGCGTAGAGGTGGCAGGGGTGGAAACCGGGGAGCTGTTTTTT
CASSVEVAGVETGELFF
>TRBJ1-1|.|.|TRBV5-4
TGTGCCAGCAAGGGAGGTCAAAACACTGAAGCTTTCTTT
CASKGGQNTEAFF
>TRBJ2-7|few|TRBD1|TRBV27
TGTGCCAGCAGCCACAGGGGCTCCTACGAGCAGTACTTC
CASSHRGSYEQYF
>TRBJ2-3|few|TRBD1|TRBV25-1
TGTGCCAGCAGACAGGGGGCAATCGATACGCAGTATTTT
CASRQGAIDTQYF
>TRBJ2-7|.|TRBD1|TRBV23-1
TGCGCCAGCAGTCAACTTAGACAGGGGATCGACGAGCAGTACTTC
CASSQLRQGIDEQYF
>TRBJ2-1|.|.|TRBV9
TGTGCCAGCAGCGTAGTTGCTAGCCCGTCCTACAATGAGCAGTTCTTC
CASSVVASPSYNEQFF
>TRBJ2-5|.|.|TRBV7-2
TGTGCCAGCAGCCCCGGACAGAGCCAAGAGACCCAGTACTTC
CASSPGQSQETQYF
>TRBJ2-1|once|TRBD2|TRBV6-6
TGTGCCAGCAGTTCCCCCGGGGGGAATGAGCAGTTCTTC
CASSSPGGNEQFF
>TRBJ2-1|.|.|TRBV19
TGTGCCGTTTCCCAGGGAACCTACAATGAGCAGTTCTTC
CAVSQGTYNEQFF
>TRBJ1-1|.|TRBD1|TRBV30
TGTGCCTGGAGAGCCTCGGGACAGGGGAACACTGAAGCTTTCTTT
CAWRASGQGNTEAFF
>TRBJ2-3|few|TRBD1|TRBV7-6
TGTGCCAGCAGCCCTAGGACAGGGGGTTACACAGATACGCAGTATTTT
CASSPRTGGYTDTQYF